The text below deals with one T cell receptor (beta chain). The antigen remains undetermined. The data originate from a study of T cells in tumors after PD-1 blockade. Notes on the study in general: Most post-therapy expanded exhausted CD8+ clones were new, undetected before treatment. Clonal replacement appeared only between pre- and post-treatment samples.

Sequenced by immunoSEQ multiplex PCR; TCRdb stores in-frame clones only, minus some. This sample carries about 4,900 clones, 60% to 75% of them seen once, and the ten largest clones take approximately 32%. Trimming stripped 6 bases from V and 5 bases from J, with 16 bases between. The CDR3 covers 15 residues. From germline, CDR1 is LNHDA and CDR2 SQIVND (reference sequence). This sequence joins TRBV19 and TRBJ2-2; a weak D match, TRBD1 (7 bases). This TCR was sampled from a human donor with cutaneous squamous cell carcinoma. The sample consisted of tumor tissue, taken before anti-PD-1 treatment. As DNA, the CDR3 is TGTGCCAGTAGCCCCCGGACAGGAGGGACCGGGGAGCTGTTTTTT. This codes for CASSPRTGGTGELFF.